This paragraph covers one TCR beta chain sequence. CDR1 is LNHDA and CDR2 is SQIVND in the germline V gene (reference sequence). This CDR3 is built from 14 residues. The V and J ends lost 8 bases and 6 bases, in that order; junction bases with no gene match: 12. The sample belongs to a study of blood T cell repertoires in COVID-19. Study details: Specimens from acute and convalescent COVID-19 originated in the United States, Italy and Spain. Sources were T cells, B-cell-depleted T cells, or PBMCs; the material itself was cDNA or gDNA.

The authors' processing: Scientists estimated how many nucleated cells there were by amplifying reference gene primers. The data were produced by immunoSEQ multiplex PCR, yet TCRdb's version contains in-frame clones alone and is incomplete. For V, J and clone size, that table is used; D and trimming come from the DNA. The sample includes 180,000 or so clones, roughly 76% seen only once; the top ten take more than 6.5%. The sequenced material came from peripheral blood. The chain joins TRBV19 to TRBJ1-1, with 7 nucleotides matching TRBD1. The clonotype comes from a woman between 45 and 60 years old with active or convalescent COVID-19. The CDR3 sequence is CASSRTGQEAEAFF. The CDR3 DNA reads TGTGCCAGTTCCCGCACCGGACAGGAGGCTGAAGCTTTCTTT.